The clone carrying this T cell receptor (beta chain) is a singleton in its sample. Its cognate antigen is unknown. Prepared TCR beta cDNA libraries contained unique molecular identifiers. TCRdb passed the PCR reads through MiXCR, listing each CDR3 protein once. The sample has 600,000 to 700,000 distinct CDR3 sequences, 59% seen once. The data originate from a study of post-analysis software for immune sequencing data. Overall study results and limits: Roughly 5 TRBV segments occurring more often in patients than controls included TRBV5-6, TRBV5-1 and TRBV20-1. Relative to controls, patients with multiple sclerosis showed significantly lower normalized Chao1 diversity.

Germline CDR1 and CDR2: SEHNR and FQNEAQ (reference sequence). The CDR3 runs to 16 residues. Trimming pared 5 bases from V and 10 bases from J, leaving 24 bases between. This TCR was recovered from a girl aged 2 to 9 with multiple sclerosis. This chain uses TRBV7-9 with TRBJ2-1; D not resolved. Sequencing input: blood. The CDR3 region has the DNA TGTGCCAGCAGCCTTCAGTTAGTGGGTCTCTCCTACGAGCAGTTCTTC. It specifies CASSLQLVGLSYEQFF.